What follows are 15 T cell receptor beta chains derived from one specimen sequenced in a study of blood T cell repertoires in COVID-19. Sequenced by immunoSEQ multiplex PCR; TCRdb stores in-frame clones only, minus some. The sample carries roughly 130,000 clones, around 83% recorded once. Material for sequencing was peripheral blood. Source of these receptors: a woman in her fifties or sixties with acute or convalescent COVID-19.

This chain uses TRBV28 with TRBJ2-7; TRBD1 matches 8 bases. With V trimmed by 3 bases and J by 2 bases, 3 bases remained unmatched. CDR1 is MDHEN, CDR2 SYDVKM, per germline. The CDR3 is 14 residues long. CDR3 region: CASSLETGAYEQYF. CDR3 bases: TGTGCCAGCAGTTTGGAGACAGGGGCCTACGAGCAGTACTTC.

The CDR3 protein is CASSRQVSTNEKLFF. The CDR3 DNA reads as TGTGCCAGCAGCCGACAGGTTTCGACTAATGAAAAACTGTTTTTT. V and J are TRBV7-9 and TRBJ1-4, with D tentatively TRBD1 (6 bases). Trimming took 5 bases from V and 2 from J, leaving 12 bases between them. This CDR3 has 15 amino acids. Germline V gene sequence: CDR1 SEHNR, CDR2 FQNEAQ (reference sequence).

The chain employs TRBV30 and TRBJ1-3, with D possibly TRBD1 on 5 matching bases. Germline loops: CDR1 GTSNPN, CDR2 SVGIG (reference sequence). V was clipped by 4 bases and J by 2 bases, with 9 bases between them. The CDR3 sequence is 13 residues long. For the CDR3, the DNA is TGTGCCTGGAAACCAGGGACTGGAAACACCATATATTTT. Its protein is CAWKPGTGNTIYF.

This sequence joins TRBV19 and TRBJ1-1; D gene uncertain. The CDR3 loop spans 14 amino acids. V dropped 6 bases and J dropped 4 bases, with 15 bases sitting between them. Germline values: CDR1 LNHDA, CDR2 SQIVND (reference sequence). The CDR3 here is CASRLLAGSTEAFF. The CDR3 DNA reads as TGTGCCAGTAGACTGCTGGCGGGTTCCACTGAAGCTTTCTTT. Full variable domain (outside the CDR3, taken from reference TRBV19 and TRBJ1-1): DGGITQSPKYLFRKEGQNVTLSCEQNLNHDAMYWYRQDPGQGLRLIYYSQIVNDFQKGDIAEGYSVSREKKESFPLTVTSAQKNPTAFYLCASRLLAGSTEAFFGQGTRLTVV.

This chain connects TRBV6-4 to TRBJ2-2; perhaps TRBD2 as D (6 bases). V dropped 0 bases and J dropped 4 bases, with 9 bases sitting between them. The length of the CDR3 is 15 residues. Germline loops: CDR1 MRHNA, CDR2 SNTAGT. CDR3 sequence (DNA): TGTGCCAGCAGTGACTCCTCTAGCGTCACCGGGGAGCTGTTTTTT. Translation: CASSDSSSVTGELFF.

The chain recombines TRBV5-1 with TRBJ2-1; 7 positions match TRBD1. Germline V gene data show CDR1 as SGHRS and CDR2 as YFSETQ. The CDR3 length is 17 residues. V trimming: 0 bases; J trimming: 0 bases; junction bases outside the gene matches: 6. In DNA form, the CDR3 reads TGCGCCAGCAGCTTGGCCTTGACAGGGAGCTCCTACAATGAGCAGTTCTTC. It is translated as CASSLALTGSSYNEQFF.

The CDR3 DNA is TGTGCCAGCAGCACCTCCACGACAGGGAAGGGCACTGAAGCTTTCTTT. Translating gives CASSTSTTGKGTEAFF. The chain combines TRBV4-2 with TRBJ1-1; 7 bases are shared with TRBD1. The CDR3 runs to 16 residues. V dropped 5 bases and J dropped 4; count of bases not matched to a gene: 13. Germline V gene data show CDR1 as LGHNA and CDR2 as YNFKEQ.

The table lists this clone with a count of one. The chain couples TRBV11-2 to TRBJ1-5; the match to TRBD1 covers 9 bases. This CDR3 spans 15 amino acids. The V segment lost 2 bases and the J segment 3 bases; nucleotides outside the gene matches: 2. Germline CDR1 and CDR2: SGHAT and FQNNGV. The CDR3 spells CASSLRTGDNQPQHF. CDR3 nucleotides: TGTGCCAGCAGCTTAAGGACAGGGGACAATCAGCCCCAGCATTTT.

The J gene is TRBJ1-2, the V gene TRBV20-1; D unclear. Looked up from germline, CDR1 is DFQATT and CDR2 is SNEGSKA (reference sequence). This CDR3 has 14 residues. Trimming stripped 3 bases from V and 6 bases from J, with 17 bases between. CDR3 sequence (DNA): TGCAGTGCTAGTTTGGCCAGGATAGATCATGGCTACACCTTC. Translating gives CSASLARIDHGYTF.

The J gene is TRBJ1-6, the V gene TRBV5-8, with 8 bases lining up with TRBD1. Losses at the gene ends were 0 bases for V and 13 bases for J; bases not matched to a gene: 9. Germline V gene data show CDR1 as SGHTS and CDR2 as YDEGEE. This CDR3 region has 15 residues. The CDR3 loop reads CASSLDGTGSTPLHF. CDR3 DNA: TGTGCCAGCAGCTTGGATGGGACAGGTTCTACGCCCCTCCACTTT.

The chain carries TRBV24-1 and TRBJ1-5, with 8 bases matching TRBD1. V shed 5 bases, J shed 5 bases, and the junction held 7 bases outside the gene matches. The CDR3 length is 15 residues. Germline lookup yields CDR1 KGHDR and CDR2 SFDVKD. CDR3 DNA: TGTGCCACCAGTGGTGGGGCAGGGGGCCATCAGCCCCAGCATTTT. This sequence encodes CATSGGAGGHQPQHF.

A single count supports this clone. The chain links TRBV2 to TRBJ1-2, with a weak D call TRBD1 (5 bases). This CDR3 comprises 11 residues. V lost 4 bases, J lost 13 bases, and 13 bases lay in between. Germline assignment: CDR1 SNHLY and CDR2 FYNNEI. CDR3 in DNA: TGTGCCAGCAGTGTGGACAAGGCTTTCACCTTC. This codes for CASSVDKAFTF.

This clone has a single count. The chain couples TRBV15 to TRBJ1-2; 7 nucleotides align to TRBD1. The CDR3 totals 15 residues. Germline lookup yields CDR1 LNHNV and CDR2 YYDKDF (reference sequence). V lost 3 bases, J lost 8 bases, and 12 bases stayed unmatched. In DNA, the CDR3 is TGTGCCACCAGCAGTAGGGACAGATTGTTCAGGGGCTACACCTTC. Its translation is CATSSRDRLFRGYTF.

The V call is TRBV7-8, the J call TRBJ1-5, with D possibly TRBD1 on 6 matching bases. The length of the CDR3 is 16 residues. Trimming took 1 base from V and 5 from J, leaving 15 bases between them. The germline gives CDR1 SGHVS, CDR2 FQNEAQ. The CDR3 DNA reads as TGTGCCAGCAGCTTAGTCGGGGCAGGGGATTATCAGCCCCAGCATTTT. Its protein product is CASSLVGAGDYQPQHF.

This chain connects TRBV2 to TRBJ1-3; 9 bases line up with TRBD1. Per the germline V gene, CDR1 is SNHLY and CDR2 is FYNNEI. The CDR3 has 16 amino acids. The trim removed 4 bases at V and 4 bases at J, leaving 8 bases unmatched. Here the CDR3 reads CASSARTGGAGNTIYF. The CDR3 nucleotides read TGTGCCAGCAGTGCCCGAACAGGGGGCGCCGGAAACACCATATATTTT.